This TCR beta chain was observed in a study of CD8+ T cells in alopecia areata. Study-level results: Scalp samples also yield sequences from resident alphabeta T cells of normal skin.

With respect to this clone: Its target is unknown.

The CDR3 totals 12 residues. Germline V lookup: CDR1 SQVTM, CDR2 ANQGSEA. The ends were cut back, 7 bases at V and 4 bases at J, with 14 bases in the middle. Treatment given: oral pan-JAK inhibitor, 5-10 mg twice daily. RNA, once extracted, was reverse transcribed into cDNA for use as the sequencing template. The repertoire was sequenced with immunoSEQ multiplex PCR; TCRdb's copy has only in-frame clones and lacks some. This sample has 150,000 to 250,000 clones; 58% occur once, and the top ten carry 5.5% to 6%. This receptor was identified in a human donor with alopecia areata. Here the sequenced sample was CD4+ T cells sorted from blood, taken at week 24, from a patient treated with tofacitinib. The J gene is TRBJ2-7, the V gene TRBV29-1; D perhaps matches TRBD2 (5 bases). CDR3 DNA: TGCAGCGGGGGAACCAGAGGGTACGAGCAGTACTTC. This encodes CSGGTRGYEQYF.